What follows are 15 T cell receptor beta chains derived from one specimen sequenced in a study of shared clonotypes between healthy human individuals. TCRdb's table, derived via immunoSEQ multiplex PCR, lists solely in-frame clones and lacks some. The repertoire holds around 700,000 clones, 72% seen once, with less than 2% in the top ten. Sequencing input: memory CD4+ T cells sorted from blood. Indicated subset: CD45RA-negative fraction. All receptors derive from a woman younger than 45 in good health.

This sequence joins TRBV28 and TRBJ1-1, with D uncertain. CDR3 length: 12 residues. V was shortened by 3 bases and J by 11 bases, with 13 bases between the two germline ends. From germline, CDR1 is MDHEN and CDR2 SYDVKM. Here the CDR3 reads CASSLATPRAFF. CDR3 DNA sequence: TGTGCCAGCAGTTTGGCTACCCCGCGTGCTTTCTTT.

The rearrangement uses TRBV7-9 and TRBJ2-1; 10 nucleotides align to TRBD2. The trim removed 5 bases at V and 6 bases at J, leaving 7 bases unmatched. The CDR3 runs 15 residues. Germline lookup yields CDR1 SEHNR and CDR2 FQNEAQ (reference sequence). CDR3 loop: CASSQGLAVPNEQFF. CDR3 in DNA: TGTGCCAGCAGCCAAGGACTAGCGGTACCCAATGAGCAGTTCTTC.

This chain uses TRBV5-1 with TRBJ2-1, with D maybe TRBD2 (5 bases). Germline CDR1 is SGHRS and CDR2 is YFSETQ. CDR3 length: 16 amino acids. The V end was cut by 4 bases, the J end by 3 bases, with 17 bases between. The CDR3 DNA reads as TGCGCCAGCAGCCCTGGACTGGGGATTCTCTACAATGAGCAGTTCTTC. Translated, it gives CASSPGLGILYNEQFF.

The chain recombines TRBV11-2 with TRBJ2-7; D possibly corresponds to TRBD1 (6 bases). Looked up from germline, CDR1 is SGHAT and CDR2 is FQNNGV. The CDR3 sequence is 17 residues long. V was pared by 6 bases and J by 3 bases, with 24 bases between. Here the CDR3 reads CASRYNVGASAFYEQYF. CDR3 DNA sequence: TGTGCCAGCAGATACAATGTGGGGGCTTCGGCCTTCTACGAGCAGTACTTC.

This clone has at least ten counts. V gene TRBV5-4 combines with J gene TRBJ1-2; maybe TRBD1 (6 bases). Germline CDR1 reads SGHNT; CDR2 reads YYREEE (reference sequence). This CDR3 has 15 residues. The V end lost 2 bases, the J end lost 5 bases, and 16 bases lay between the germline ends. CDR3 nucleotides: TGTGCCAGCAGCTTCCTGGGGGCGTATTTATATGGCTACACCTTC. Its protein product is CASSFLGAYLYGYTF.

The chain couples TRBV6-6 to TRBJ2-7; D remains unclear. V was trimmed by 5 bases and J by 6 bases, leaving 14 bases between them. Germline CDR1 reads MNHNY; CDR2 reads SVGAGI (reference sequence). The CDR3 has 13 residues. The DNA of the CDR3 is TGTGCCAGCAGTCCCGGACCGCGAGGCGAGCAGTACTTC. Translating it yields CASSPGPRGEQYF.

This clone occurred a few times. CDR3: CASSLWARGRETQYF. DNA of the CDR3: TGTGCCAGCAGCTTATGGGCCAGGGGGAGGGAGACCCAGTACTTC. V and J are TRBV11-2 and TRBJ2-5; possible D gene TRBD1, 7 bases. Germline CDR1 reads SGHAT; CDR2 reads FQNNGV. Between the trimmed V and J ends, which lost 2 bases and 5 bases, there was a span of 15 bases. CDR3 length: 15 residues. The variable domain in full, with the rest retrieved from reference TRBV11-2 and TRBJ2-5, is EAGVAQSPRYKIIEKRQSVAFWCNPISGHATLYWYQQILGQGPKLLIQFQNNGVVDDSQLPKDRFSAERLKGVDSTLKIQPAKLEDSAVYLCASSLWARGRETQYFGPGTRLLVL.

This rearrangement joins TRBV9 to TRBJ2-3; 8 bases are shared with TRBD1. This CDR3 comprises 14 residues. Per the germline V gene, CDR1 is SGDLS and CDR2 is YYNGEE. The V gene end was trimmed by 4 bases and the J gene end by 6 bases; junction bases not matched to a gene: 7. The CDR3 DNA sequence: TGTGCCAGCAGCACCTACAGGGGGATCGATACGCAGTATTTT. This translates into CASSTYRGIDTQYF.

This clone was seen just once. The sample has other DNA sequences that encode this CDR3 too. The chain carries TRBV5-1 and TRBJ2-5, with 9 bases matching TRBD2. Trimming cost V 0 bases and J 4 bases; bases outside gene matches: 4. CDR3 length equals 15 residues. Germline V gene data show CDR1 as SGHRS and CDR2 as YFSETQ. The DNA of the CDR3 is TGCGCCAGCAGCTTGGGTAGCGGGAGTCGAGAGACCCAGTACTTC. This codes for CASSLGSGSRETQYF. Filled out from reference TRBV5-1 and TRBJ2-5, the complete variable domain reads KAGVTQTPRYLIKTRGQQVTLSCSPISGHRSVSWYQQTPGQGLQFLFEYFSETQRNKGNFPGRFSGRQFSNSRSEMNVSTLELGDSALYLCASSLGSGSRETQYFGPGTRLLVL.

This chain uses TRBV20-1 with TRBJ2-1; TRBD2 aligns across 7 bases. The CDR3 runs 11 residues. CDR1 DFQATT and CDR2 SNEGSKA come from the germline V gene (reference sequence). J lost 9 bases, V lost 5 bases, and 4 bases had no gene match. CDR3 protein: CSARTRPEQFF. CDR3 coding DNA: TGCAGTGCTCGGACTAGACCTGAGCAGTTCTTC.

The table lists this clone with many counts. This chain links TRBV5-1 with TRBJ2-1; 8 bases agree with TRBD1. Germline assignment: CDR1 SGHRS and CDR2 YFSETQ. The V and J ends lost 4 bases and 2 bases, in that order; junction bases with no gene match: 2. The CDR3 is 14 residues long. CDR3 amino acids: CASSKGQAYNEQFF. DNA of the CDR3: TGCGCCAGCAGCAAGGGACAGGCCTACAATGAGCAGTTCTTC.

This chain joins TRBV5-1 and TRBJ1-1, with D perhaps TRBD1 (5 bases). Deletions cut 4 bases from V and 3 bases from J, with 19 bases between. The germline CDR1 and CDR2 sequences are SGHRS and YFSETQ. The CDR3 is 16 amino acids. The CDR3 nucleotides are TGCGCCAGCAGCGGGGCCGCCCGGATCGAGGACACTGAAGCTTTCTTT. Protein product: CASSGAARIEDTEAFF.

The J gene is TRBJ1-2, the V gene TRBV4-2; D ambiguous. Trimming left V 0 bases short and J 7 bases short, with 9 bases between. From germline, CDR1 is LGHNA and CDR2 YNFKEQ. CDR3 length equals 13 residues. In DNA form, the CDR3 reads TGTGCCAGCAGCCAAGATCTTGGTAGTGGCTACACCTTC. It codes for CASSQDLGSGYTF.

The chain is built from TRBV14 and TRBJ2-7; possibly TRBD1 for D (6 bases). The CDR3 covers 15 residues. Trimming stripped 2 bases from V and 3 bases from J, with 14 bases between. Germline V lookup: CDR1 SGHDN, CDR2 FVKESK. CDR3 in amino acids: CASSQLGTQVYEQYF. DNA for the CDR3: TGTGCCAGCAGCCAACTTGGGACACAGGTCTACGAGCAGTACTTC.

The V gene is TRBV11-2, the J gene TRBJ2-1, with 11 bases lining up with TRBD2. This CDR3 region has 19 residues. The V and J ends lost 7 bases and 2 bases, in that order; junction bases with no gene match: 16. From germline, CDR1 is SGHAT and CDR2 FQNNGV. CDR3 coding DNA: TGTGCCAGCAAGGGTAGTACGCGTATAGCGGGAGGGCCCTACAATGAGCAGTTCTTC. Protein: CASKGSTRIAGGPYNEQFF.